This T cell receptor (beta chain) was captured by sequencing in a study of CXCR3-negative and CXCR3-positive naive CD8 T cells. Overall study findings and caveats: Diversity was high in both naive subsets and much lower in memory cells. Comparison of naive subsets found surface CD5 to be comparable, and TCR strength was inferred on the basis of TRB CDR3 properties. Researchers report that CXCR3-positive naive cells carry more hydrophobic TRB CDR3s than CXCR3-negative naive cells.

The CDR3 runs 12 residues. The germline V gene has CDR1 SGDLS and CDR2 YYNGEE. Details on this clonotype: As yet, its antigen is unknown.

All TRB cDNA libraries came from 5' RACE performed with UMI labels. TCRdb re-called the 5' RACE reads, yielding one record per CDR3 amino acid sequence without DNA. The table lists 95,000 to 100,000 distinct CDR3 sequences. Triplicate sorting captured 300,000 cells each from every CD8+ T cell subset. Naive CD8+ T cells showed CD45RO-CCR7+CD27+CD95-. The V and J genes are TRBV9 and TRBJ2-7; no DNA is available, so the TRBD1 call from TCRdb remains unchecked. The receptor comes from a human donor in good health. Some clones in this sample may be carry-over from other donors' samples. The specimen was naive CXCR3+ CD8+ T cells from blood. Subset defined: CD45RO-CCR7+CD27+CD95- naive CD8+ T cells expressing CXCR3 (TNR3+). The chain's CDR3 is CASSVATGVQYF. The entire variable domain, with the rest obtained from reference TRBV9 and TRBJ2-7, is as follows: DSGVTQTPKHLITATGQRVTLRCSPRSGDLSVYWYQQSLDQGLQFLIQYYNGEERAKGNILERFSAQQFPDLHSELNLSSLELGDSALYFCASSVATGVQYFGPGTRLTVT.